Described below is a single TCR beta chain sequence and its context. The antigen it recognizes is unknown. Per-nucleotide qualities are absent, and no much larger clonotype sits a single base away. This record belongs to a study of T cell changes during pregnancy in multiple sclerosis (dated by TCRdb to the late 2010s). For the wider study: The study examined how the T cell repertoire changed over the course of pregnancy in women with multiple sclerosis.

The germline V gene (reference sequence) supplies CDR1 PRHDT and CDR2 FYEKMQ. Including cysteine and phenylalanine, the CDR3 has 15 amino acids. The entry retains the CDR3 DNA only, 45 bases that are in frame from base 1. V is pared back by 8 bases and J by 1 base, with 15 bases lying between the germline termini. Library preparation employed the immunoSEQ multiplex PCR assay. This is the immuneACCESS table as TCRdb keeps it, with only in-frame sequences that have V and J called. A part of the clones is gone; compared with another copy, unresolved V genes explain less than half, and the rest is unexplained. The sample table contains around 36,000 clones; only one count was recorded for roughly nine tenths of them. The top ten clonotypes cover approximately 12% of the sample.

This TCR was recovered from a female donor with multiple sclerosis, enrolled in a pregnancy study. The input for sequencing was CD8+ T cells from peripheral blood mononuclear cells, taken in the first trimester of pregnancy. This chain is built from TRBV13 and TRBJ1-3, and TRBD1 may be the D gene, going by 6 matching bases. CDR3 region: CASLHPQGSGNTIYF. The DNA sequence is TGTGCCAGCCTCCACCCACAGGGTTCTGGAAACACCATATATTTT.